The rows below give T cell receptor beta chains drawn from one sample of a study of T cell responses to AZD1222 COVID-19 vaccine. Only in-frame clones appear in the TCRdb table, and some are missing; sequencing was by immunoSEQ multiplex PCR. The sample lists over 95,000 clones, about 90% seen once, with about 2.9% in the top ten. Sequenced here: peripheral blood, sampled on day 0 of AZD1222 vaccination. The receptors here all came from an adult in good health. CDR3s include the opening cysteine and the closing phenylalanine or tryptophan. The D gene is left open where the match is weak. Clone size appears in some rows only: once, few, many, or a class for an expanded clone.

J,size,length,V,D,CDR3,DNA
TRBJ2-2,-,16,TRBV7-6,-,CASSLSVVGNTGELFF,TGTGCCAGCAGCTTATCTGTAGTAGGGAACACCGGGGAGCTGTTTTTT
TRBJ1-1,-,13,TRBV7-9,-,CASSQKKGDEAFF,TGTGCCAGCAGCCAAAAAAAGGGAGATGAAGCTTTCTTT
TRBJ1-2,-,16,TRBV30,-,CAWRLGRITANYGYTF,TGTGCCTGGAGGCTGGGACGGATTACCGCTAACTATGGCTACACCTTC
TRBJ2-2,few,14,TRBV6-5,-,CASSQGGDHGELFF,TGTGCCAGCAGCCAAGGGGGGGACCACGGGGAGCTGTTTTTT
TRBJ1-2,-,13,TRBV9,-,CASSAQGLDGYTF,TGTGCCAGCAGCGCACAGGGCTTGGATGGCTACACCTTC
TRBJ1-1,-,14,TRBV29-1,-,CSVSRAGGDTEAFF,TGCAGCGTTAGTAGGGCCGGGGGGGACACTGAAGCTTTCTTT
TRBJ1-5,-,13,TRBV19,-,CASSMRSGAPQHF,TGTGCCAGTAGTATGAGGAGCGGGGCGCCCCAGCATTTT
TRBJ2-5,large,15,TRBV2,TRBD2,CASTRLAGSGETQYF,TGTGCCAGCACAAGACTAGCGGGATCTGGAGAGACCCAGTACTTC
TRBJ2-7,-,16,TRBV3-1/TRBV3-2,TRBD1,CASSHIRTGGSYEQYF,TGTGCCAGCAGTCATATTAGGACAGGGGGCTCCTACGAGCAGTACTTC
TRBJ2-1,-,15,TRBV27,-,CASSPSPGAYNEQFF,TGTGCCAGCAGCCCGTCCCCTGGGGCTTACAATGAGCAGTTCTTC
TRBJ1-2,once,16,TRBV30,-,CAWRFDPDGGDYGYTF,TGTGCCTGGAGATTCGATCCGGACGGAGGTGACTATGGCTACACCTTC
TRBJ2-2,-,16,TRBV4-3,TRBD1,CASSQGGGSNTGELFF,TGCGCCAGCAGCCAAGGAGGGGGCTCTAACACCGGGGAGCTGTTTTTT
TRBJ1-6,-,16,TRBV7-8,-,CASSLGRSSYNSPLHF,TGTGCCAGCAGCTTGGGACGGAGCTCCTATAATTCACCCCTCCACTTT
TRBJ2-5,-,19,TRBV7-9,TRBD2,CASSRKRTSGTTYQETQYF,TGTGCCAGCAGCCGTAAGAGGACTAGCGGGACTACTTACCAAGAGACCCAGTACTTC
TRBJ2-4,-,14,TRBV7-2,-,CASSPGHGSEVQYF,TGTGCCAGCAGCCCCGGACACGGGTCAGAGGTTCAGTACTTC
TRBJ2-7,-,13,TRBV11-2,-,CASSDRNSYEQYF,TGTGCCAGCAGCGACAGGAACTCCTACGAGCAGTACTTC
TRBJ1-2,-,16,TRBV3-1/TRBV3-2,TRBD1,CASSQDAGTGDWGYTF,TGTGCCAGCAGCCAAGATGCGGGAACAGGGGACTGGGGCTACACCTTC
TRBJ2-4,-,17,TRBV15,-,CATSRDYGTIAKNIQYF,TGTGCCACCAGCAGAGATTACGGAACCATAGCCAAAAACATTCAGTACTTC
TRBJ1-5,once,15,TRBV7-2,-,CASSLGESSNQPQHF,TGTGCCAGCAGCTTAGGGGAAAGCAGCAATCAGCCCCAGCATTTT
TRBJ1-1,-,14,TRBV6-5,TRBD1,CASRPGTDYTEAFF,TGTGCCAGCAGACCCGGGACAGACTACACTGAAGCTTTCTTT
TRBJ2-3,-,19,TRBV27,TRBD2,CASSLSPLAGAFGADTQYF,TGTGCCAGCAGTTTATCCCCACTAGCGGGGGCCTTTGGGGCAGATACGCAGTATTTT
TRBJ2-1,-,13,TRBV7-8,-,CASSPGRNNEQFF,TGTGCCAGCAGCCCCGGACGTAACAATGAGCAGTTCTTC
TRBJ2-2,-,14,TRBV27,-,CATRAVSNTGELFF,TGTGCCACAAGAGCGGTTTCGAACACCGGGGAGCTGTTTTTT
TRBJ1-2,-,17,TRBV11-2,TRBD1,CASSSTGQANPRWGYTF,TGTGCCAGCAGCTCGACCGGACAGGCCAACCCCCGCTGGGGCTACACCTTC
TRBJ2-3,-,10,TRBV14,-,CAKGTDTQYF,TGTGCCAAAGGGACAGATACGCAGTATTTT
TRBJ2-2,-,19,TRBV3-1/TRBV3-2,TRBD2,CASSQIVGSGLRYTGELFF,TGTGCCAGCAGCCAAATCGTAGGTAGCGGGTTACGCTACACCGGGGAGCTGTTTTTT
TRBJ2-1,-,13,TRBV5-1,TRBD1,CASSLGDRSEQFF,TGCGCCAGCAGCTTGGGGGACAGAAGTGAGCAGTTCTTC
TRBJ1-2,-,13,TRBV27,-,CASRPGENYGYTF,TGTGCCAGCAGGCCGGGAGAAAACTATGGCTACACCTTC
TRBJ1-2,-,14,TRBV6-6,-,CASSAGGSRYGYTF,TGTGCCAGCAGTGCCGGTGGATCTCGGTATGGCTACACCTTC
TRBJ1-4,-,14,TRBV24-1,TRBD1,CATSESTGTEKLFF,TGTGCCACCAGTGAATCGACAGGGACCGAAAAACTGTTTTTT
TRBJ2-3,few,15,TRBV4-3,-,CASSQDRQLTDTQYF,TGCGCCAGCAGCCAAGATCGACAGCTCACAGATACGCAGTATTTT
TRBJ2-1,-,12,TRBV12-3/TRBV12-4,-,CASRDRDNEQFF,TGTGCCAGCAGGGATAGGGACAATGAGCAGTTCTTC
TRBJ2-1,-,16,TRBV5-6,TRBD2,CASSYSLAETHNEQFF,TGTGCCAGCAGCTATTCACTAGCGGAGACACACAATGAGCAGTTCTTC
TRBJ2-2,-,15,TRBV9,TRBD2,CASTPSGRNTGELFF,TGTGCCAGCACCCCTAGCGGGAGGAACACCGGGGAGCTGTTTTTT
TRBJ1-1,-,13,TRBV5-6,-,CASSGWTDTEAFF,TGTGCCAGCAGCGGGTGGACAGACACTGAAGCTTTCTTT
TRBJ1-2,-,11,TRBV7-2,-,CASSLVGGYTF,TGTGCCAGCAGCTTAGTGGGAGGCTACACCTTC
TRBJ2-3,-,16,TRBV7-2,-,CASSPPGSLFTDTQYF,TGTGCCAGCAGCCCCCCCGGGTCCCTCTTCACAGATACGCAGTATTTT
TRBJ2-3,-,12,TRBV7-2,-,CASSLLPDTQYF,TGTGCCAGCAGCTTACTTCCAGATACGCAGTATTTT
TRBJ2-2,-,17,TRBV2,TRBD2,CASSEALGGTNTGELFF,TGTGCCAGCAGTGAAGCGCTGGGGGGGACTAACACCGGGGAGCTGTTTTTT
TRBJ1-4,-,13,TRBV7-2,-,CASSPRLLEKLFF,TGTGCCAGCAGCCCCCGACTCCTGGAAAAACTGTTTTTT
TRBJ1-2,-,13,TRBV12-3/TRBV12-4,-,CASSFTGAYGYTF,TGTGCCAGCAGTTTTACCGGGGCCTATGGCTACACCTTC
TRBJ2-2,-,15,TRBV20-1,-,CSASDAPANTGELFF,TGCAGTGCTAGTGACGCACCTGCGAACACCGGGGAGCTGTTTTTT